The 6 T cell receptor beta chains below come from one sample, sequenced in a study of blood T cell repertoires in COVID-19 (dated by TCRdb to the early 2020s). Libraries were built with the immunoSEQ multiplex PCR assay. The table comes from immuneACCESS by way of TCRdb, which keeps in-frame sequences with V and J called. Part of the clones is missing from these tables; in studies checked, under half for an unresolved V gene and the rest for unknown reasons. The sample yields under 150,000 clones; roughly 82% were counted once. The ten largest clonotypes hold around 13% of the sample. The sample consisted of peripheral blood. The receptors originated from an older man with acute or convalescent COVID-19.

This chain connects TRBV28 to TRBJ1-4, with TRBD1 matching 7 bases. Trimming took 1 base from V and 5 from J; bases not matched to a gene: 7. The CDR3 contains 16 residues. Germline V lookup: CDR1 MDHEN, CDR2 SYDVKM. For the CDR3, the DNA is TGTGCCAGCAGTTTATCAACAGGGGCCATAAATGAAAAACTGTTTTTT. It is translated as CASSLSTGAINEKLFF.

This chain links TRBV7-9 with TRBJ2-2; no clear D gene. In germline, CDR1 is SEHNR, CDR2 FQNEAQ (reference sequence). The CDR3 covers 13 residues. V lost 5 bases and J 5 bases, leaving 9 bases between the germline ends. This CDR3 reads CASSALSTGELFF. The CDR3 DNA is TGTGCCAGCAGCGCGTTAAGTACCGGGGAGCTGTTTTTT. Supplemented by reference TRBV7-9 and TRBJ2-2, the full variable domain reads DTGVSQNPRHKITKRGQNVTFRCDPISEHNRLYWYRQTLGQGPEFLTYFQNEAQLEKSRLLSDRFSAERPKGSFSTLEIQRTEQGDSAMYLCASSALSTGELFFGEGSRLTVL.

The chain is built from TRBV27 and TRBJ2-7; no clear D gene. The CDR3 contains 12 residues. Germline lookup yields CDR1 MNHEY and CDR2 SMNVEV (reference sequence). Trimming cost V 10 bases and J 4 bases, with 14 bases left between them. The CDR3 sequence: CANVLYSYEQYF. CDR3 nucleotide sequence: TGTGCCAACGTACTCTACAGTTACGAGCAGTACTTC.

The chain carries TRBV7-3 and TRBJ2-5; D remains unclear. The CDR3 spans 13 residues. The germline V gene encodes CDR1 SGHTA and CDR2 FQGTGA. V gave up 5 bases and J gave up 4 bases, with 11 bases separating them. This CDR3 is CASSRFRGETQYF. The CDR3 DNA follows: TGTGCCAGCAGCCGCTTTAGAGGAGAGACCCAGTACTTC.

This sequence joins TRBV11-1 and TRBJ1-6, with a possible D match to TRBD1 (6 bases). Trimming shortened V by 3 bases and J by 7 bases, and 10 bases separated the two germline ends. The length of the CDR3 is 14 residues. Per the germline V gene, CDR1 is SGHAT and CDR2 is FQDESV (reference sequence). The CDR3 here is CASSLGQLNSPLHF. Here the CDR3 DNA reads TGTGCCAGCAGCTTGGGACAACTCAATTCACCCCTCCACTTT.

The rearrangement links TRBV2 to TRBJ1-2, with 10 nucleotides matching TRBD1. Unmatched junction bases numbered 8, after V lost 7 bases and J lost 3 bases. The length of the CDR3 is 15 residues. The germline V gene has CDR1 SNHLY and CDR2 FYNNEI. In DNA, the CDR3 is TGTGCCAGCACACCCGAGGACAGGGGGGACTATGGCTACACCTTC. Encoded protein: CASTPEDRGDYGYTF.